This T cell receptor (beta chain) was identified in a study of blood T cell repertoires in COVID-19. Seattle patient enrollment occurred during active infection, with longitudinal follow-up thereafter. The CDR3 has 14 amino acids. CDR1 and CDR2 (germline): MNHEY, SMNVEV (reference sequence). Trimming took off 2 bases at V and 6 bases at J, with 14 bases between the two ends. Repertoires were generated with immunoSEQ multiplex PCR, while TCRdb's copy carries only in-frame clones and drops some. The table includes under 350,000 clones, around 90% detected once. The rearrangement uses TRBV27 and TRBJ2-7, with unresolved D. This TCR was sampled from a young woman with COVID-19, enrolled during active disease. Sequencing was carried out using peripheral blood. The CDR3 DNA reads TGTGCCAGCAGTTTAGGCTCTCCGCTAGGCGAGCAGTACTTC. Protein product: CASSLGSPLGEQYF.